The 2 T cell receptor beta chains below come from one sample, sequenced in a study of regulatory T cells in long-lasting Graves disease. The time point is: newly diagnosed GD, antithyroid drugs for less than 3 months. Preparation of the TCR library used RNA extracted from PBMCs. The TCR beta library used iRepertoire HTBI primers with Arm-PCR amplification of CDR3. TCRdb analysed the multiplex PCR reads with MiXCR anew, one entry per CDR3 protein. Here the sample spans about 460,000 distinct CDR3 sequences, about 14% being singletons. These records were also assigned to another study, of T cells in Graves' hyperthyroidism and ophthalmopathy.

The material was peripheral blood mononuclear cells (PBMCs), obtained at new diagnosis, from a patient treated with antithyroid drugs. The receptors shown here come from a woman aged 50 to 60 with Graves disease.

This clonotype has a count of ten or more. The chain recombines TRBV12-3 or TRBV12-4 with TRBJ2-7; D tentatively reads TRBD1 or TRBD2 (6 bases each). Trimming removed 3 bases from V and 7 bases from J, with 25 bases in between. CDR3 size: 17 residues. The DNA of the CDR3 is TGTGCCAGCAGTTTGATAAGGGGGACTGAGGGGGTTGTTGAGCAGTACTTC. It yields the protein CASSLIRGTEGVVEQYF.

This clonotype was detected ten times or more. This chain joins TRBV11-2 and TRBJ2-2; 7 nucleotides agree with TRBD1. The germline V gene has CDR1 SGHAT and CDR2 FQNNGV. The CDR3 consists of 15 residues. V lost 4 bases and J lost 2; bases outside the gene matches: 4. CDR3 protein: CASSYRQGNTGELFF. DNA for the CDR3: TGTGCCAGCAGCTACCGACAGGGCAACACCGGGGAGCTGTTTTTT.